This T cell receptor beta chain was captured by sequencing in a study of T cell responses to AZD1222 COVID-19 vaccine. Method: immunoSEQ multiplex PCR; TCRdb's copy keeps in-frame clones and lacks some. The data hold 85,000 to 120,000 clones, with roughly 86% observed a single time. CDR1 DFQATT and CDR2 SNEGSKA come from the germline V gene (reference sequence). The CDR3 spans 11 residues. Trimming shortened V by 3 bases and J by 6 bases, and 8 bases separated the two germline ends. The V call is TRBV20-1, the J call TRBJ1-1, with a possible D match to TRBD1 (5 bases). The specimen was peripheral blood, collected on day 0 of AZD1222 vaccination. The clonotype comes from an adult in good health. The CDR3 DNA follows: TGCAGTGCTAGGACAGCGGCTGAAGCTTTCTTT. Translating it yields CSARTAAEAFF.